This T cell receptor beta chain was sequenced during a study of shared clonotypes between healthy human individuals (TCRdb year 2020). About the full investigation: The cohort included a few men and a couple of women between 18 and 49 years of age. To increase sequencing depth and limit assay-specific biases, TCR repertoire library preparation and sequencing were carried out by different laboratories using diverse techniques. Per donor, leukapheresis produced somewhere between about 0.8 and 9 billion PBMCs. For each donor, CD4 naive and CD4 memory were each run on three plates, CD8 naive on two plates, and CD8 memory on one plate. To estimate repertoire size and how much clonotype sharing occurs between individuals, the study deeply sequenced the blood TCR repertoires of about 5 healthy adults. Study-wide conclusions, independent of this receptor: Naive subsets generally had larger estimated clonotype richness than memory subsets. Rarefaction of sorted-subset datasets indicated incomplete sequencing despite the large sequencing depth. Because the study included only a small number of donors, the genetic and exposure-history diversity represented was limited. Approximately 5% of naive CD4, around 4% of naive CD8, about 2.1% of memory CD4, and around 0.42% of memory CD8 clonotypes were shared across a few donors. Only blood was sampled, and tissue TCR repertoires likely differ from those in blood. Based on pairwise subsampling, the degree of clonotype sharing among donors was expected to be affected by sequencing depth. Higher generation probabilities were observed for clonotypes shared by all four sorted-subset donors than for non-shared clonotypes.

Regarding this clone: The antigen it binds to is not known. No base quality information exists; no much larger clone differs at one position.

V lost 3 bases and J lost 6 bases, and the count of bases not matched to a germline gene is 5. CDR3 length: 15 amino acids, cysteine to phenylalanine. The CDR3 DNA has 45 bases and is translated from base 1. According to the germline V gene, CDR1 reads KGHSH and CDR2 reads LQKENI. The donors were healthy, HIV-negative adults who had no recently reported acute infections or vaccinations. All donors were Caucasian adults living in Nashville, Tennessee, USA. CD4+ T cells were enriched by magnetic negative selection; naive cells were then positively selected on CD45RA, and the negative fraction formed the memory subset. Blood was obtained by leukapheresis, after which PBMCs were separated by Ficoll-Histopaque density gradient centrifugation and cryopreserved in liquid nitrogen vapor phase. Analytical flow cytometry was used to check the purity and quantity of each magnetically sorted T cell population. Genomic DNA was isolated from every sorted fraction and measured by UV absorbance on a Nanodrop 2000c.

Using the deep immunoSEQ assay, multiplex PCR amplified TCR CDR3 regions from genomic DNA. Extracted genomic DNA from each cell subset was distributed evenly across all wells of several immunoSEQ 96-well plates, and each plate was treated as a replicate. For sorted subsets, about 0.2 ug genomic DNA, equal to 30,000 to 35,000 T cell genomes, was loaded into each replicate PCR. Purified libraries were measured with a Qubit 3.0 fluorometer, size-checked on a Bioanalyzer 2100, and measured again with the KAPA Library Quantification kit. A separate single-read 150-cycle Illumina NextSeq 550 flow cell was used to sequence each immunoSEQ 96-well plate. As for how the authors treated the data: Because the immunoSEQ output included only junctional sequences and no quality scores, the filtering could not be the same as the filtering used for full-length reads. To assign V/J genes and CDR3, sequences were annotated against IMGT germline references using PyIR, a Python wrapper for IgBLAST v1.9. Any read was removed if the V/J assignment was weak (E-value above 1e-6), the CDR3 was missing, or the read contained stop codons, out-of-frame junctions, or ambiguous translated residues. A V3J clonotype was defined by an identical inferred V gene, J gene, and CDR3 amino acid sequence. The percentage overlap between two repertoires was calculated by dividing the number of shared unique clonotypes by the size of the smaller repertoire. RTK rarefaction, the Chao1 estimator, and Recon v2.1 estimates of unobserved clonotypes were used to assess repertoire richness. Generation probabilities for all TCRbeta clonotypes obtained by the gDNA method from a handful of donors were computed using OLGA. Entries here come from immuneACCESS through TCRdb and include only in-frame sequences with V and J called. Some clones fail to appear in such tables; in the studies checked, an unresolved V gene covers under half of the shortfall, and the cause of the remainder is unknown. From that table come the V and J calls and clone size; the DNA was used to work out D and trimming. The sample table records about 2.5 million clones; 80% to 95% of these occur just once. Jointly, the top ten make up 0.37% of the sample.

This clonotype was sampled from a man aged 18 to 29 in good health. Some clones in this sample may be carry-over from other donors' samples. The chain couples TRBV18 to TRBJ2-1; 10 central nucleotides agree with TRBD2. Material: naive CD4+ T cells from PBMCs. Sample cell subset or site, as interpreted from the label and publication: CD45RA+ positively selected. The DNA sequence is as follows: TGTGCCAGCTCACCTGGGGTAGCGGGAGGCAATGAGCAGTTCTTC. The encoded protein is CASSPGVAGGNEQFF.